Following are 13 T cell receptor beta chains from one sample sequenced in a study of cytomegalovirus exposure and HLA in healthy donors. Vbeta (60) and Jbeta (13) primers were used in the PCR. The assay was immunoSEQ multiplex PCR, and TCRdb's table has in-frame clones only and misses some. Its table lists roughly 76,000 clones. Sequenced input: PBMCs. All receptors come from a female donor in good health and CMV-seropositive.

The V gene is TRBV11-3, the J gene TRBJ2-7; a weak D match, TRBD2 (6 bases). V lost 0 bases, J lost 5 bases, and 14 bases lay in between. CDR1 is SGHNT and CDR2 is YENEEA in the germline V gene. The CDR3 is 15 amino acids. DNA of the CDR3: TGTGCCAGCAGCTTAGATGGCGGGACGTCTAACGAGCAGTACTTC. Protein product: CASSLDGGTSNEQYF.

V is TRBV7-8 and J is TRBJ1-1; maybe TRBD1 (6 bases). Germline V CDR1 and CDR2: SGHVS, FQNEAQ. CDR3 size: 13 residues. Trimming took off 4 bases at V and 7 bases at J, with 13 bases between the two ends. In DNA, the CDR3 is TGTGCCAGCAGCTCCTTACAGGGCTTTGAAGCTTTCTTT. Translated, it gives CASSSLQGFEAFF.

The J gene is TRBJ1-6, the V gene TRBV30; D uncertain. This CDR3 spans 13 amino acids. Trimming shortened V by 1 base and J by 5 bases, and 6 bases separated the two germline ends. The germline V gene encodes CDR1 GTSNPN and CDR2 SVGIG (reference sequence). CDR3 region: CAWSGTNNSPLHF. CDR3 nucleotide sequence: TGTGCCTGGAGTGGAACAAATAATTCACCCCTCCACTTT. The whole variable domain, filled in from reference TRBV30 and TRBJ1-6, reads SQTIHQWPATLVQPVGSPLSLECTVEGTSNPNLYWYRQAAGRGLQLLFYSVGIGQISSEVPQNLSASRPQDRQFILSSKKLLLSDSGFYLCAWSGTNNSPLHFGNGTRLTVT.

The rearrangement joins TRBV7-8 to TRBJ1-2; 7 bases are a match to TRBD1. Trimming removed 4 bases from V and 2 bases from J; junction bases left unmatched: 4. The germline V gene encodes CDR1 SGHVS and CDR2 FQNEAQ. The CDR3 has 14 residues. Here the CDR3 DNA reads TGTGCCAGCAGCTCACAGGGGCTCAACTATGGCTACACCTTC. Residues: CASSSQGLNYGYTF.

The CDR3 bases are TGTGCCAGCAGATCGCAAGCGGGAGGCCACAATGAGCAGTTCTTC. Amino acids: CASRSQAGGHNEQFF. The chain carries TRBV6-1 and TRBJ2-1, with 9 bases lining up with TRBD2. In germline, CDR1 is MNHNS, CDR2 SASEGT. With 6 bases clipped from V and 5 bases from J, the junction kept 8 bases outside the gene matches. The CDR3 is made up of 15 amino acids.

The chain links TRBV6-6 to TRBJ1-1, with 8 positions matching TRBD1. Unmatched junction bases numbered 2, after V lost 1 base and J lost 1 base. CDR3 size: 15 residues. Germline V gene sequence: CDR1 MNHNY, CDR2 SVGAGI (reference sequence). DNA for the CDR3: TGTGCCAGCAGTTACTATGGGACAGGGAACACTGAAGCTTTCTTT. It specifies CASSYYGTGNTEAFF.

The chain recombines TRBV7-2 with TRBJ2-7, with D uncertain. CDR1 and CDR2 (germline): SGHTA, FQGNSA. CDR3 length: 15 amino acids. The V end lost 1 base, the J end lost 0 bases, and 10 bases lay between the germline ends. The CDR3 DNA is TGTGCCAGCAGCTTAGATCCAGAAACCTCCTACGAGCAGTACTTC. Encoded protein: CASSLDPETSYEQYF.

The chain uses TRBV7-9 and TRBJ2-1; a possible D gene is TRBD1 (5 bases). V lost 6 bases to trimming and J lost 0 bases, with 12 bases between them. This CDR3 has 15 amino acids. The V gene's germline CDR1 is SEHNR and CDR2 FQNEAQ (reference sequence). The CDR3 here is CASSPGLSSYNEQFF. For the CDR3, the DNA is TGTGCCAGCAGTCCAGGGCTTAGCTCCTACAATGAGCAGTTCTTC.

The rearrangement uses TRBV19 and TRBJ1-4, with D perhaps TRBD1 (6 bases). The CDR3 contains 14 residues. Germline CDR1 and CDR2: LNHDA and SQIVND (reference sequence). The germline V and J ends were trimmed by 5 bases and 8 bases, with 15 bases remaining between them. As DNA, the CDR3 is TGTGCCAGTAGTTCGACAGGCGCTGGCGAAAAACTGTTTTTT. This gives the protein CASSSTGAGEKLFF.

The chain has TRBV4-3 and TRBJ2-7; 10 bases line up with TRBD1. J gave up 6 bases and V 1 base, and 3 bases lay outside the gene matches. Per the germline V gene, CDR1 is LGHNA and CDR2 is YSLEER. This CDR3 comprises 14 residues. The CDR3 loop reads CASSQGGQGSEQYF. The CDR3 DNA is TGCGCCAGCAGCCAAGGGGGACAGGGGAGCGAGCAGTACTTC.

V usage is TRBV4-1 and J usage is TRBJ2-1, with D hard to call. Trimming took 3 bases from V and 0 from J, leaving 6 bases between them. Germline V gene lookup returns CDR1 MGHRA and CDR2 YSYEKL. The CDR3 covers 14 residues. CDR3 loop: CASSQRSSYNEQFF. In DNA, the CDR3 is TGCGCCAGCAGCCAGCGAAGCTCCTACAATGAGCAGTTCTTC.

The CDR3 DNA reads TGTGCTAGTGCCAACAGGGAAACTAGCACAGATACGCAGTATTTT. Translation gives CASANRETSTDTQYF. The rearrangement joins TRBV12-5 to TRBJ2-3; TRBD1 is a possible D gene (6 bases). The CDR3 totals 15 residues. Germline lookup yields CDR1 LGHNT and CDR2 FRNRAP. Trimming shortened V by 7 bases and J by 0 bases, and 14 bases separated the two germline ends. Variable domain in full (rest from reference TRBV12-5 and TRBJ2-3): DARVTQTPRHKVTEMGQEVTMRCQPILGHNTVFWYRQTMMQGLELLAYFRNRAPLDDSGMPKDRFSAEMPDATLATLKIQPSEPRDSAVYFCASANRETSTDTQYFGPGTRLTVL.

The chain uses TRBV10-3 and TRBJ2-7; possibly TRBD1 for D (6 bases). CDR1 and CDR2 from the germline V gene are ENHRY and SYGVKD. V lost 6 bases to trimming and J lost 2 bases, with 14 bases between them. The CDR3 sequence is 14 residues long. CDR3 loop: CAISAPGHTYEQYF. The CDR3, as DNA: TGTGCCATCAGCGCTCCGGGACATACCTACGAGCAGTACTTC.